This is a list of T cell receptor beta chains from one sample in a study of beta chain features in type 1 diabetes. Data came from immunoSEQ multiplex PCR; TCRdb stores just in-frame clones and leaves some out. The sample includes 860,000 or so clones, roughly 15% seen only once; the top ten take about 0.025%. The sample comprised naive CD4+ T cells from blood. These receptors all stem from a woman under 30 in good health. The CDR3 runs from the conserved cysteine through the conserved F or W. D genes are given only for firm matches. Size is stated for part of the rows, as once, few or many counts, or as a class when the clone is expanded.

NA TRBD2 13 TRBJ2-7 TRBV6-5 TGTGCCAGCACCGACGGGAGGGGCTACGAGCAGTACTTC CASTDGRGYEQYF
NA NA 13 TRBJ2-1 TRBV7-2 TGTGCCAGCAGCTCCGGAGGGCGGAATGAGCAGTTCTTC CASSSGGRNEQFF
NA NA 13 TRBJ2-1 TRBV5-1 TGCGCCAGCAGCTTACGTGACAGCGCCCAGCAGTTCTTC CASSLRDSAQQFF
few TRBD1 15 TRBJ1-1 TRBV28 TGTGCCAGCAGCCGCCGGACAGGGTGGAGCCCTGAAGCTTTCTTT CASSRRTGWSPEAFF
few NA 18 TRBJ2-4 TRBV7-2 TGTGCCAGCAGCTTCGGAGCGGGTCTTGGGGCTATGAAAAACATTCAGTACTTC CASSFGAGLGAMKNIQYF
NA NA 17 TRBJ2-3 TRBV7-6 TGTGCCAGCAGCCCCTGGAATAGGGGGGGTAGCACAGATACGCAGTATTTT CASSPWNRGGSTDTQYF
NA NA 16 TRBJ1-1 TRBV18 TGTGCCAGCTCACCTACCACAGGGACCATGAACACTGAAGCTTTCTTT CASSPTTGTMNTEAFF
NA NA 19 TRBJ2-1 TRBV23-1 TGCGCCAGCAGTCAATCAGGCCAGGTGAAGGGGAGTTCCTACAATGAGCAGTTCTTC CASSQSGQVKGSSYNEQFF
NA NA 13 TRBJ1-2 TRBV18 TGTGCCAGCTCACCACACGAACAGGAGGGCTACACCTTC CASSPHEQEGYTF
NA NA 15 TRBJ1-1 TRBV11-2 TGTGCCAGCAGCTTAATGGGCAGGGGGAACACTGAAGCTTTCTTT CASSLMGRGNTEAFF
NA TRBD2 16 TRBJ2-1 TRBV15 TGTGCCACCAGCAGAAACCTAGCGGGAGGGTCTGGTGAGCAGTTCTTC CATSRNLAGGSGEQFF
few TRBD1 14 TRBJ2-7 TRBV6-5 TGTGCCAGCAGTTCAAAAGGGACAGGGGACGAGCAGTACTTC CASSSKGTGDEQYF
NA NA 15 TRBJ2-3 TRBV2 TGTGCCAGCAGTGATCCTCATCCTAGCACAGATACGCAGTATTTT CASSDPHPSTDTQYF
few NA 15 TRBJ2-1 TRBV25-1 TGTGCCAGCAGTGAATCGTTACAGGAGGTCAATGAGCAGTTCTTC CASSESLQEVNEQFF
few NA 13 TRBJ2-7 TRBV29-1 TGCAGCGCGCTTAAGGACCCATCCTACGAGCAGTACTTC CSALKDPSYEQYF
few NA 13 TRBJ2-1 TRBV21-1 TGTGCCAGCAGGACACCGCTAGCGGGAGCAAAGTTCTTC CASRTPLAGAKFF